This T cell receptor (beta chain) was documented in a study of T-cell reconstitution after alpha-beta-depleted transplantation in children. Points from the study as a whole: Alpha-beta T cells about two months after transplant reportedly derived from several hundred expanded graft clones.

V shed 6 bases and J 8 bases; nucleotides not matched to a gene: 11. There are 14 residues in the CDR3. CDR1 is SQVTM and CDR2 is ANQGSEA in the germline V gene. This clonotype appeared many times. Its antigen is currently unknown. This sample's TCRbeta library carried unique molecular identifier barcodes. TCRdb used MiXCR to reprocess the PCR reads, holding one entry per CDR3 protein. Of over 90,000 distinct CDR3 sequences detected, approximately 5.4% appear once; the ten largest clones hold about 6%. The sequencing here drew on PBMCs, mostly from graft donor cells, taken 60 days after TCRalphabeta/CD19-depleted stem cell transplant. The sequence derives from a female patient aged 2-15 years who had a stem cell transplant for Fanconi anemia, so the T cells may come from the graft donor. The V call is TRBV29-1, the J call TRBJ2-4, with 9 nucleotides matching TRBD1. This CDR3 is CSVRGRGQGDIQYF. The CDR3 DNA reads as TGCAGCGTGCGAGGACGGGGACAGGGTGACATTCAGTACTTC. Together with reference TRBV29-1 and TRBJ2-4, the CDR3 gives the full variable domain: SAVISQKPSRDICQRGTSLTIQCQVDSQVTMMFWYRQQPGQSLTLIATANQGSEATYESGFVIDKFPISRPNLTFSTLTVSNMSPEDSSIYLCSVRGRGQGDIQYFGAGTRLSVL.